This T cell receptor beta chain was found in a study of cytomegalovirus exposure and HLA in healthy donors. Findings and limits, study-wide: Earlier analysis yielded a pattern in which most TCR beta V segments were productive about 87% or about 30% of the time. Confirmation in vitro established that a few CMV-associated chains were specific for CMV antigens.

Germline CDR1 SSHAT, CDR2 FNYEAQ (reference sequence). This CDR3 is 14 amino acids long. This clone was seen once. Its specificity is not known. A junction boundary mismatches the germline segment, possibly from a read error. PCR involved 60 Vbeta and 13 Jbeta primers. Per the study methods: In a later analysis, the count reached 76 million or so unique TCR beta chains, with 9 million to 11 million shared. Here immunoSEQ multiplex PCR was the method, and the copy in TCRdb shows in-frame clones only, minus some. V, J and clone size derive from that table, while D and trimming were established from the DNA sequence. The table includes roughly 190,000 clones, roughly 75% detected once.

This chain uses TRBV7-7 with TRBJ2-1, with TRBD2 matching over 8 bases. Sequencing was performed on PBMCs. The clonotype was recovered from a man aged 25 to 40 in good health and CMV-seropositive. The CDR3 is CASSSGGAGNEQFF. The CDR3 coding sequence is TGTGCTAGCAGCTCCGGGGGGGCGGGGAATGAGCAGTTCTTC. Using reference TRBV7-7 and TRBJ2-1 for the parts outside the CDR3, the full variable domain is GAGVSQSPRYKVTKRGQDVTLRCDPISSHATLYWYQQALGQGPEFLTYFNYEAQPDKSGLPSDRFSAERPEGSISTLTIQRTEQRDSAMYRCASSSGGAGNEQFFGPGTRLTVL.